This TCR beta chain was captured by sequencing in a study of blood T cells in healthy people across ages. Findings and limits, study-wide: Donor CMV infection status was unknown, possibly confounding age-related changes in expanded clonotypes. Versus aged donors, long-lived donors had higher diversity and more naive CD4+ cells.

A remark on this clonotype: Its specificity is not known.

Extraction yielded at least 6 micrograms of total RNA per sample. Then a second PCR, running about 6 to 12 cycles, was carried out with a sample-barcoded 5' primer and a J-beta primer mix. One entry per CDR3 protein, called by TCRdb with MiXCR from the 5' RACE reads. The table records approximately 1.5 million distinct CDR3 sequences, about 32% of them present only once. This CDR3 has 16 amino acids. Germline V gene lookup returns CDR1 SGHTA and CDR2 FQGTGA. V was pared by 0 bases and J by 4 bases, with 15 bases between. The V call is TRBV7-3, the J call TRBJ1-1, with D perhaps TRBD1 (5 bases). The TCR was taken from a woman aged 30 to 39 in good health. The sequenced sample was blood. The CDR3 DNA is TGTGCCAGCAGCTTAACCCGGGACGGATTGATCACTGAAGCTTTCTTT. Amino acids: CASSLTRDGLITEAFF.